A selection of T cell receptor beta chains follows, all from one sample in a study of T cell repertoires in cytomegalovirus infection. For these TCRs, the target antigens are not known. One entry per CDR3 protein, called by TCRdb with MiXCR from the reads. The sample comprises 600,000 to 700,000 distinct CDR3 sequences, 30% to 40% of which are singletons, and approximately 18% rests with the top ten. The sequences come from cultured PBMCs, collected from culture after CMV antigen stimulation. These receptors were collected from a human donor in good health (CMV status not recorded). Some clones in this sample may be carry-over from other donors' samples. CDR3s leave out the opening cysteine and the closing phenylalanine or tryptophan. Rows give clone size only sometimes, using once, few, many, or a class for an expanded clone.

V gene: TRBV6-1
J gene: TRBJ2-5
clone size: NA
CDR3 length: 9
CDR3 protein: ASSDWESQY

V gene: TRBV7-4
J gene: TRBJ2-1
clone size: NA
CDR3 length: 14
CDR3 protein: ASSKSAVRAVGEQF

V gene: TRBV10-3
J gene: TRBJ2-1
clone size: NA
CDR3 length: 12
CDR3 protein: AIRLAGRHNEQF

V gene: TRBV6-1
J gene: TRBJ1-3
clone size: NA
CDR3 length: 15
CDR3 protein: ASSEIPTGLNGNTIY

V gene: TRBV7-2
J gene: TRBJ2-7
clone size: NA
CDR3 length: 14
CDR3 protein: ASSLEVFAGTYEQY

V gene: TRBV6-6
J gene: TRBJ1-6
clone size: few
CDR3 length: 10
CDR3 protein: ASSHRGSPLH

V gene: TRBV11-2
J gene: TRBJ2-7
clone size: NA
CDR3 length: 13
CDR3 protein: ASRYTSGGTYEQY

V gene: TRBV7-7
J gene: TRBJ1-5
clone size: few
CDR3 length: 12
CDR3 protein: ASSLEPFGQPQH

V gene: TRBV29-1
J gene: TRBJ1-4
clone size: NA
CDR3 length: 13
CDR3 protein: SVGDRVPTNEKLF

V gene: TRBV7-6
J gene: TRBJ1-2
clone size: NA
CDR3 length: 13
CDR3 protein: ASSLPNRANYGYT

V gene: TRBV19
J gene: TRBJ1-6
clone size: few
CDR3 length: 13
CDR3 protein: ASTVDGTYNSPLH

V gene: TRBV4-1
J gene: TRBJ1-3
clone size: NA
CDR3 length: 15
CDR3 protein: ASSPSGTRRSGNTIY

V gene: TRBV27
J gene: TRBJ1-5
clone size: NA
CDR3 length: 13
CDR3 protein: ASSLNRALDQPQH

V gene: TRBV20-1
J gene: TRBJ2-1
clone size: NA
CDR3 length: 10
CDR3 protein: SARDDMDEQF

V gene: TRBV29-1
J gene: TRBJ1-4
clone size: NA
CDR3 length: 11
CDR3 protein: SVDGGPNEKLF

V gene: TRBV27
J gene: TRBJ2-7
clone size: few
CDR3 length: 13
CDR3 protein: ASSTRPLSNYEQY

V gene: TRBV7-2
J gene: TRBJ1-1
clone size: many
CDR3 length: 12
CDR3 protein: ASSLEQVNTEAF

V gene: TRBV7-2
J gene: TRBJ2-1
clone size: NA
CDR3 length: 11
CDR3 protein: ASSLGPLDLSF

V gene: TRBV12-3/TRBV12-4
J gene: TRBJ2-3
clone size: NA
CDR3 length: 12
CDR3 protein: ASSPPDARDTQY

V gene: TRBV6-1
J gene: TRBJ1-6
clone size: many
CDR3 length: 13
CDR3 protein: ASSRRDTYNSPLH

V gene: TRBV7-2
J gene: TRBJ2-5
clone size: many
CDR3 length: 12
CDR3 protein: ASSLAGFQETQY

V gene: TRBV28
J gene: TRBJ2-3
clone size: few
CDR3 length: 14
CDR3 protein: ASSLSGLEGGYTQY

V gene: TRBV6-1
J gene: TRBJ2-1
clone size: NA
CDR3 length: 11
CDR3 protein: ATRAGGENEQF

V gene: TRBV7-9
J gene: TRBJ2-7
clone size: NA
CDR3 length: 12
CDR3 protein: ASRSGGGDGEQY

V gene: TRBV19
J gene: TRBJ1-4
clone size: NA
CDR3 length: 11
CDR3 protein: ASSPRIREKLF

V gene: TRBV30
J gene: TRBJ2-1
clone size: NA
CDR3 length: 11
CDR3 protein: AWSATGYNEQF

V gene: TRBV7-2
J gene: TRBJ1-5
clone size: NA
CDR3 length: 11
CDR3 protein: ASSLMGPQPQH

V gene: TRBV4-1
J gene: TRBJ1-1
clone size: few
CDR3 length: 11
CDR3 protein: ASSQAPGTEAF

V gene: TRBV19
J gene: TRBJ2-1
clone size: once
CDR3 length: 11
CDR3 protein: ASSTNWDNEQF

V gene: TRBV7-2
J gene: TRBJ2-3
clone size: few
CDR3 length: 12
CDR3 protein: ASMWTGVVDTQY

V gene: TRBV7-6
J gene: TRBJ2-7
clone size: few
CDR3 length: 12
CDR3 protein: ASSTSPGIYEQY

V gene: TRBV12-5
J gene: TRBJ2-7
clone size: few
CDR3 length: 13
CDR3 protein: ASGLGGATSYEQY

V gene: TRBV7-2
J gene: TRBJ2-1
clone size: NA
CDR3 length: 12
CDR3 protein: ASSLAASAYEQF

V gene: TRBV19
J gene: TRBJ1-1
clone size: many
CDR3 length: 11
CDR3 protein: ASSPGSNTEAF

V gene: TRBV20-1
J gene: TRBJ2-3
clone size: NA
CDR3 length: 17
CDR3 protein: SAGGGLAGGGSGADTQY

V gene: TRBV6-6
J gene: TRBJ1-4
clone size: few
CDR3 length: 15
CDR3 protein: ASSWDRGRMANEKLF

V gene: TRBV4-1
J gene: TRBJ1-2
clone size: NA
CDR3 length: 13
CDR3 protein: ASSQDWAGPGGYT

V gene: TRBV6-6
J gene: TRBJ1-5
clone size: NA
CDR3 length: 13
CDR3 protein: ASNRVTGGNQPQH

V gene: TRBV7-2
J gene: TRBJ2-2
clone size: few
CDR3 length: 15
CDR3 protein: ASSLTLAGGLTGELF

V gene: TRBV12-3/TRBV12-4
J gene: TRBJ2-5
clone size: many
CDR3 length: 12
CDR3 protein: ASSLGLIVETQY

V gene: TRBV19
J gene: TRBJ2-5
clone size: few
CDR3 length: 14
CDR3 protein: ASSRTSGGAPETQY

V gene: TRBV7-2
J gene: TRBJ2-3
clone size: many
CDR3 length: 19
CDR3 protein: ASSSPRVAASGRAEYRTQY

V gene: TRBV7-2
J gene: TRBJ1-5
clone size: few
CDR3 length: 11
CDR3 protein: ASSPTREQPQH